This T cell receptor (beta chain) was documented in a study of spatial heterogeneity in lung cancer. Study observations and caveats: Tumor mutation counts were tracked by expanded intratumoral alpha and beta TCR counts.

TCRdb re-derived calls from the 5' RACE reads in MiXCR, one entry per CDR3 protein. Here the sample spans roughly 16,000 distinct CDR3 sequences, 6.2% being singletons. V was pared by 0 bases and J by 1 base, with 6 bases between. The CDR3 covers 13 residues. Germline V gene lookup returns CDR1 DFQATT and CDR2 SNEGSKA (reference sequence). This clonotype has ten or more counts. What it binds is unknown. Time point in this sample: sample taken at primary tumor resection. Donors were around 70 untreated early-stage non-small cell lung cancer patients. No cells were sorted before sequencing. The whole RNA sequenced was extracted from tumor, nontumor lung or frozen PBMC.

The J gene is TRBJ2-5, the V gene TRBV20-1; no definite D call. The TCR originated in a male donor with early-stage non-small cell lung cancer. Here the sequenced sample was lung tumor tissue, taken at surgery. The CDR3 protein is CSARESSQETQYF. CDR3 sequence (DNA): TGCAGTGCTAGAGAAAGCAGCCAAGAGACCCAGTACTTC.